This TCR beta chain was recorded in a study of patients and donors after allogeneic stem cell transplantation. V gave up 7 bases and J gave up 2 bases, with 10 bases separating them. The CDR3 runs 12 residues. CDR1 is SQVTM and CDR2 is ANQGSEA in the germline V gene. In TCRdb, the RT-PCR reads were re-called with MiXCR into one record per CDR3 protein. The sample gives roughly 880,000 distinct CDR3 sequences, roughly 18% of which show up once; 5.5% to 6.5% is in the top ten. The sequence was collected from a human donor who was either an allogeneic HSCT recipient or a stem cell or donor lymphocyte infusion donor (not recorded which). It is not recorded whose cells these are; they may come from a transplant donor. The sequencing input was blood, either unsorted or a sorted T cell fraction (not recorded which). The chain recombines TRBV29-1 with TRBJ2-3; D may correspond to TRBD1 or TRBD2 (5 bases each). CDR3 protein: CSGGPTTDTQYF. In DNA, the CDR3 is TGCAGCGGGGGACCCACCACAGATACGCAGTATTTT.